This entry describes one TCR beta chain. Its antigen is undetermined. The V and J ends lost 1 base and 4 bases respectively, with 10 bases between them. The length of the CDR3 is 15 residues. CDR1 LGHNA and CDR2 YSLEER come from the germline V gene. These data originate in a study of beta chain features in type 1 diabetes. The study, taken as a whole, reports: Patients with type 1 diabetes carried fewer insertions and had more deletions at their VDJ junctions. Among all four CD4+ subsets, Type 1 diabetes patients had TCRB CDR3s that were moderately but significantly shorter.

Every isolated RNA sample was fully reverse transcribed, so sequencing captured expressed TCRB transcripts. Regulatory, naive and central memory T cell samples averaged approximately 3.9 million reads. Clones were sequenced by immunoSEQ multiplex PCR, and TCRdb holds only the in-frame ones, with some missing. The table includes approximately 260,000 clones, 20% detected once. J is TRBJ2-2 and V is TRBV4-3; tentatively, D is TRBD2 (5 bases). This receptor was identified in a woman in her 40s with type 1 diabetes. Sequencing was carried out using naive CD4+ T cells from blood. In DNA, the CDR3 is TGCGCCAGCAGCCAAGTCGGGGATGTCACCGGGGAGCTGTTTTTT. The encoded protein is CASSQVGDVTGELFF.